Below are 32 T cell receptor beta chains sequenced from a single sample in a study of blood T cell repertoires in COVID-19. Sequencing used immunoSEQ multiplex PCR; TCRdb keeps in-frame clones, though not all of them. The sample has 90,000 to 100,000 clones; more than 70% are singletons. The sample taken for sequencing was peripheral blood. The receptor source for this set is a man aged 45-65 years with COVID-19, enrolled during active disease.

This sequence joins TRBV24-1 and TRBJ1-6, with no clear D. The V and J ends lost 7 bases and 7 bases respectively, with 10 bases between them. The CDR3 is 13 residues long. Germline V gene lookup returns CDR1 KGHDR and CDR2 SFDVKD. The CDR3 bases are TGTGCCACCAGGCGGGCTGCAAATTCACCCCTCCACTTT. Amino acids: CATRRAANSPLHF.

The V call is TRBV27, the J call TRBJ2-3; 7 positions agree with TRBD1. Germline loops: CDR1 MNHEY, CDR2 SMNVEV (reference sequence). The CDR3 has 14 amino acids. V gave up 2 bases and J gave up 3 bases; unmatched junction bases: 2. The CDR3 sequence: CASSLIRGTDTQYF. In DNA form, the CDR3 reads TGTGCCAGCAGTTTAATCAGGGGGACAGATACGCAGTATTTT.

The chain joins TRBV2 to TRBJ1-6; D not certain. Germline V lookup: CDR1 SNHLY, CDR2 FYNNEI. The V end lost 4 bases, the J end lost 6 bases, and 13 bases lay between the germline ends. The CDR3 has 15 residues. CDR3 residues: CASSGEFSGNSPLHF. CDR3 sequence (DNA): TGTGCCAGCAGTGGAGAATTTAGCGGTAATTCACCCCTCCACTTT. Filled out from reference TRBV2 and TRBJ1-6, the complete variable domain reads EPEVTQTPSHQVTQMGQEVILRCVPISNHLYFYWYRQILGQKVEFLVSFYNNEISEKSEIFDDQFSVERPDGSNFTLKIRSTKLEDSAMYFCASSGEFSGNSPLHFGNGTRLTVT.

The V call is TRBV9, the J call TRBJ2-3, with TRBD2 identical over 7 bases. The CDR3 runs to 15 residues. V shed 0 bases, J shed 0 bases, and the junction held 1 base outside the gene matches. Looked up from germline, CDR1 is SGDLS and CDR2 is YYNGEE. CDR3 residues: CASSVDGGSTDTQYF. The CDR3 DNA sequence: TGTGCCAGCAGCGTAGACGGGGGGAGCACAGATACGCAGTATTTT.

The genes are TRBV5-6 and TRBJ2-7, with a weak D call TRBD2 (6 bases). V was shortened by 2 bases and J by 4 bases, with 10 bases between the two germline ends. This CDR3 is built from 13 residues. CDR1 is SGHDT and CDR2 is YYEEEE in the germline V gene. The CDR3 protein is CASSFGGQYEQYF. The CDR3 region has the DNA TGTGCCAGCAGCTTCGGAGGGCAGTACGAGCAGTACTTC.

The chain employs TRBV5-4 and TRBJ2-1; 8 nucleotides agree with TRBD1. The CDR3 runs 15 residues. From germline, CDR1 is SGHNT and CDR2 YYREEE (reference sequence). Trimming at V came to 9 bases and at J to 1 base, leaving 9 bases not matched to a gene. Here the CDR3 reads CATGTGGTSYNEQFF. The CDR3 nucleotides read TGTGCCACCGGGACAGGCGGGACGTCCTACAATGAGCAGTTCTTC. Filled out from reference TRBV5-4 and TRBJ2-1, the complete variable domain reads ETGVTQSPTHLIKTRGQQVTLRCSSQSGHNTVSWYQQALGQGPQFIFQYYREEENGRGNFPPRFSGLQFPNYSSELNVNALELDDSALYLCATGTGGTSYNEQFFGPGTRLTVL.

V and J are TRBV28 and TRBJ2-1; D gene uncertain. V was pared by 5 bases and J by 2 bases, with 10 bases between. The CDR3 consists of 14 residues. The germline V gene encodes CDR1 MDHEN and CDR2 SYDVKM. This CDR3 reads CASSRSSTYNEQFF. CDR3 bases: TGTGCCAGCAGTCGCTCGTCTACCTACAATGAGCAGTTCTTC.

This CDR3 reads CASSLNSVAEAFF. As DNA, the CDR3 is TGTGCCAGCAGTCTAAACAGTGTCGCTGAAGCTTTCTTT. The V and J genes are TRBV27 and TRBJ1-1; D call uncertain. V was trimmed by 5 bases and J by 6 bases, leaving 13 bases between them. CDR1 and CDR2 from the germline V gene are MNHEY and SMNVEV (reference sequence). The CDR3 loop spans 13 amino acids.

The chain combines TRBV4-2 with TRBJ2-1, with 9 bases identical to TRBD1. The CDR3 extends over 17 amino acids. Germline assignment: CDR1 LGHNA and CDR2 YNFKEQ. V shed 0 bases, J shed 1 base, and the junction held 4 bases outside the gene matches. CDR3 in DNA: TGTGCCAGCAGCCAAGAGTTGGGACAGGGATCCTACAATGAGCAGTTCTTC. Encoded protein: CASSQELGQGSYNEQFF.

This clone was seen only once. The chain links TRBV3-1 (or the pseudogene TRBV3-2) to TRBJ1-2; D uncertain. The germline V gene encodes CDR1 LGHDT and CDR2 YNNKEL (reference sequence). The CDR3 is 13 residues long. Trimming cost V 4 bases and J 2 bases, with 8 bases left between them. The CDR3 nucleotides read TGTGCCAGCAGCCCAGACGGGAACTATGGCTACACCTTC. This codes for CASSPDGNYGYTF.

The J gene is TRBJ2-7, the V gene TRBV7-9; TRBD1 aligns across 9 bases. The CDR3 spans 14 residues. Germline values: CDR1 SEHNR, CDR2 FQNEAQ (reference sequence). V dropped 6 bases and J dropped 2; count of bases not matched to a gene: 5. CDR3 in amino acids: CASSLRQGAYEQYF. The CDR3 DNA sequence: TGTGCCAGCAGTCTCAGACAGGGGGCCTACGAGCAGTACTTC.

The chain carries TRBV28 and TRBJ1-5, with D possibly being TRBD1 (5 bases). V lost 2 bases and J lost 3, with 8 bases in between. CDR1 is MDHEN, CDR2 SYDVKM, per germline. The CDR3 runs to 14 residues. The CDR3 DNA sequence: TGTGCCAGCAGTTTAGGAGGGGACAATCAGCCCCAGCATTTT. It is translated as CASSLGGDNQPQHF.

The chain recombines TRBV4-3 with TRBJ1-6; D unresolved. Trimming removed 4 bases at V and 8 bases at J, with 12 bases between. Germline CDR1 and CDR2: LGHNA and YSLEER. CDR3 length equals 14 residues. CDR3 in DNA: TGCGCCAGCAGCCCTGACATCCGATATTCACCCCTCCACTTT. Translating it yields CASSPDIRYSPLHF.

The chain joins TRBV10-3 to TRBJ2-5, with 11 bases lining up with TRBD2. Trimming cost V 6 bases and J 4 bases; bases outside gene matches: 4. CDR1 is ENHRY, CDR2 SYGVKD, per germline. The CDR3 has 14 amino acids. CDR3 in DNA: TGTGCCATCAGATCCGGGACTAGCGGAGAGACCCAGTACTTC. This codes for CAIRSGTSGETQYF.

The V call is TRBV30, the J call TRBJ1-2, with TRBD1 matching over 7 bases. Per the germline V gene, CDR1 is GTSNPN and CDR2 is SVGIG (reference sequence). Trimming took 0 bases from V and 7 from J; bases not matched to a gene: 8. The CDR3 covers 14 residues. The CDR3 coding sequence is TGTGCCTGGAGTGTGTGGCAGGGGGGAGGTGGCTACACCTTC. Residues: CAWSVWQGGGGYTF. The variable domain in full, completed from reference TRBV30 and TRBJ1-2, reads SQTIHQWPATLVQPVGSPLSLECTVEGTSNPNLYWYRQAAGRGLQLLFYSVGIGQISSEVPQNLSASRPQDRQFILSSKKLLLSDSGFYLCAWSVWQGGGGYTFGSGTRLTVV.

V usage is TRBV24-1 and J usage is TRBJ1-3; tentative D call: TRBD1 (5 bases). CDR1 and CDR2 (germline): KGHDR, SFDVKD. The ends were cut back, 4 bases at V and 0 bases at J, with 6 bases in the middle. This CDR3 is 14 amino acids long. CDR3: CATSDDSSGNTIYF. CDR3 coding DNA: TGTGCCACCAGTGACGACAGCTCTGGAAACACCATATATTTT.

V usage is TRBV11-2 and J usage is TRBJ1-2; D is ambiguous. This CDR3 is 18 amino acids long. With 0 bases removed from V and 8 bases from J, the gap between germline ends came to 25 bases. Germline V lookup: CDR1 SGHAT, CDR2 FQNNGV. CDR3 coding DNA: TGTGCCAGCAGCTTAGATCTCGACAAAACCCCCTCAGACGTAGGCTACACCTTC. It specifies CASSLDLDKTPSDVGYTF.

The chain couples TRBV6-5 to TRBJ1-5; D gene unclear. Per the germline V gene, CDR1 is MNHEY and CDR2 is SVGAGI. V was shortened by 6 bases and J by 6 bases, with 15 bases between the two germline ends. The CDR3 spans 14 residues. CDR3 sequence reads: CASRLSDLSQPQHF. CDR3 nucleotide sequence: TGTGCCAGCAGGCTGAGCGATTTATCTCAGCCCCAGCATTTT.

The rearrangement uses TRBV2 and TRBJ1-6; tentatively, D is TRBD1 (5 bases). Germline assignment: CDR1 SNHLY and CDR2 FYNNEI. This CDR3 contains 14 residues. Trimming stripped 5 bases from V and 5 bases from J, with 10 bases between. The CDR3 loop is CASSLTENNSPLHF. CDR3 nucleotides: TGTGCCAGCAGTTTGACAGAGAATAATTCACCCCTCCACTTT. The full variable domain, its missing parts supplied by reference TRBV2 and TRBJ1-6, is EPEVTQTPSHQVTQMGQEVILRCVPISNHLYFYWYRQILGQKVEFLVSFYNNEISEKSEIFDDQFSVERPDGSNFTLKIRSTKLEDSAMYFCASSLTENNSPLHFGNGTRLTVT.

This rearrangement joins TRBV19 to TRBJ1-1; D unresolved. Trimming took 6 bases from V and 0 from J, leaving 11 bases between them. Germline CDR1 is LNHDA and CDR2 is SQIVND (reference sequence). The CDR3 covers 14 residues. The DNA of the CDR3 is TGTGCCAGTAGCCCCGCGACACTGAACACTGAAGCTTTCTTT. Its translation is CASSPATLNTEAFF.

The DNA for the CDR3 is TGTGCCAGCAGTCCCCCAATCTCCTATAATTCACCCCTCCACTTT. Its protein product is CASSPPISYNSPLHF. The chain has TRBV28 and TRBJ1-6; no clear D. Germline values: CDR1 MDHEN, CDR2 SYDVKM. The CDR3 is 15 residues long. V lost 5 bases to trimming and J lost 0 bases, with 8 bases between them.

The CDR3 DNA is TGTGCCAGCAGCGTAGACCCGCAGAATGAAAAACTGTTTTTT. Protein sequence: CASSVDPQNEKLFF. This chain connects TRBV9 to TRBJ1-4, with D uncertain. Per germline, CDR1 SGDLS and CDR2 YYNGEE. The CDR3 totals 14 residues. Trimming took off 0 bases at V and 5 bases at J, with 8 bases between the two ends.

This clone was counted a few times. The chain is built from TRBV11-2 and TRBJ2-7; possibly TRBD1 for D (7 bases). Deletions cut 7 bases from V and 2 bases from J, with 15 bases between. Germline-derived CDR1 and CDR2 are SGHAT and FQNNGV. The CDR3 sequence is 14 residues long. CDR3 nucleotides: TGTGCCAGCAACCGACAGGGAGGCCCCTACGAGCAGTACTTC. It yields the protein CASNRQGGPYEQYF.

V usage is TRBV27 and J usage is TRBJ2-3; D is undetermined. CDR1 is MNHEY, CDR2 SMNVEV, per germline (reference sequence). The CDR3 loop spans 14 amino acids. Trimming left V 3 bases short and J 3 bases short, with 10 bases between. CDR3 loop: CASSFVVGTDTQYF. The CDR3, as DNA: TGTGCCAGCAGTTTCGTGGTCGGGACAGATACGCAGTATTTT.

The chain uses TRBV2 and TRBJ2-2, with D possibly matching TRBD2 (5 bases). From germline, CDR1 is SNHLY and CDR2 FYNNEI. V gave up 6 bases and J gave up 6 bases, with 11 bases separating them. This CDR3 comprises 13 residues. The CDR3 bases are TGTGCCAGCAGACCTGAACTAGCCGGGGAGCTGTTTTTT. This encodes CASRPELAGELFF. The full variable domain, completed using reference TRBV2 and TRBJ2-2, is EPEVTQTPSHQVTQMGQEVILRCVPISNHLYFYWYRQILGQKVEFLVSFYNNEISEKSEIFDDQFSVERPDGSNFTLKIRSTKLEDSAMYFCASRPELAGELFFGEGSRLTVL.

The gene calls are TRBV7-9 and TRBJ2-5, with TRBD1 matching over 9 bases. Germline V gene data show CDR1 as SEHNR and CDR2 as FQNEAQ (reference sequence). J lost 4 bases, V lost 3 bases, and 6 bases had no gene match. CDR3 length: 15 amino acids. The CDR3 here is CASSFGQGIRETQYF. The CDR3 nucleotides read TGTGCCAGCAGCTTCGGACAGGGGATAAGAGAGACCCAGTACTTC.

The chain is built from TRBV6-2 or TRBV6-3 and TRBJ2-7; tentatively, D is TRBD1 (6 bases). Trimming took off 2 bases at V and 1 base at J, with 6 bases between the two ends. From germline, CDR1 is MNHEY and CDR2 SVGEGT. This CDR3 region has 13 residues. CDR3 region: CASSYGQSYEQYF. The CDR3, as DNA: TGTGCCAGCAGTTACGGACAGTCCTACGAGCAGTACTTC.

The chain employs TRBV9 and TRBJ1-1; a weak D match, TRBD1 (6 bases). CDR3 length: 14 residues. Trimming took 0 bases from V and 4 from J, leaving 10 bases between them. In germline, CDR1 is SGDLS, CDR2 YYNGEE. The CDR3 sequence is CASSVAEGVTEAFF. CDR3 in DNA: TGTGCCAGCAGCGTAGCTGAGGGGGTCACTGAAGCTTTCTTT.

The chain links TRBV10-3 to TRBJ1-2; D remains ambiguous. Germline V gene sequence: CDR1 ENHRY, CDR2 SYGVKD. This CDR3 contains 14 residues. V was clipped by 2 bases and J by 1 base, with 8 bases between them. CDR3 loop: CAISESTNNYGYTF. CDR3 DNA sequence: TGTGCCATCAGTGAGAGTACTAATAACTATGGCTACACCTTC.

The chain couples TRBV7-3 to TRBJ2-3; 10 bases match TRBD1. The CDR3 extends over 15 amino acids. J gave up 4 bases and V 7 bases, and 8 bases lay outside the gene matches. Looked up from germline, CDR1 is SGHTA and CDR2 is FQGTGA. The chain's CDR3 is CASKRGTGVADTQYF. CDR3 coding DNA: TGTGCCAGCAAACGCGGGACAGGGGTTGCAGATACGCAGTATTTT.

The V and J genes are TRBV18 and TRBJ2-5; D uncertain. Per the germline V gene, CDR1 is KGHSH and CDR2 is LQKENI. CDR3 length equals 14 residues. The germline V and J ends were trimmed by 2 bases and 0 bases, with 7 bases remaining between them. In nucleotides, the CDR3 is TGTGCCAGCTCACCATTCAGGAACCAAGAGACCCAGTACTTC. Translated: CASSPFRNQETQYF.

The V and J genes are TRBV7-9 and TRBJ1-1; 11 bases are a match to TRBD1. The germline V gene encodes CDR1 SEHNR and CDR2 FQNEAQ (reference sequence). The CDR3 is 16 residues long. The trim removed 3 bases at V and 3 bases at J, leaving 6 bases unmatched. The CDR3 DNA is TGTGCCAGCAGCTTTAGGACAGGGGGCATGGACACTGAAGCTTTCTTT. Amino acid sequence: CASSFRTGGMDTEAFF.